The clone carrying this T cell receptor (beta chain) was counted a few times. What it binds is not known. TCRdb independently ran MiXCR on the PCR reads; one entry per CDR3 protein. Of hundreds of thousands of distinct CDR3 sequences listed, around 25% are singletons. The data stem from a study of molecular identifiers for immune sequencing clone quantification. The CDR3 sequence is 15 residues long. With 5 bases clipped from V and 4 bases from J, the junction kept 8 bases outside the gene matches. Germline V lookup: CDR1 MNHEY, CDR2 SVGAGI. Overall study findings and caveats: Effector cells kept over 98% of their molecules in clones above 20 RNA copies, while naive cells kept under 1% there.

CD8+CD4-CCR7+CD45RA+ sorting gave the naive CD8 T cells. The V gene is TRBV6-5, the J gene TRBJ2-1; 7 bases match TRBD1. The receptor's source is a human donor in good health. Some libraries in this study had Jurkat cell RNA spiked in. The sequencing sample was made of naive CD8+ T cells from blood, with Jurkat cell RNA spiked in. Subset indicated: FACS-sorted CD8+CD4-CCR7+CD45RA+ naive T cells. The CDR3 nucleotides are TGTGCCAGCAGTAGCCGGGACAGAGTTTACAATGAGCAGTTCTTC. Its translation: CASSSRDRVYNEQFF.